This T cell receptor (beta chain) was documented in a study of shared clonotypes between healthy human individuals. Study context: Three plates each covered CD4 naive and memory; CD8 naive two, CD8 memory one. Study-wide findings and caveats: Naive subsets, compared against memory subsets, generally had larger estimated richness values.

This clone was detected only a few times. Its antigen remains unidentified. CD45RO-negative, CCR7-positively selected cells formed the naive CD8 fraction, excluding terminally differentiated effector memory CD45RA+ cells. Several immunoSEQ 96-well plates shared each subset's DNA, each plate a replicate. As handled by the study authors: From ImmunoSEQ came sequences covering only the junction and carrying no quality scores, so filtering differed. Assay used: immunoSEQ multiplex PCR; TCRdb lists only in-frame clones, some missing. The V and J calls and clone size come from that table; D and trimming were worked out from the DNA. Of roughly 2.1 million clones listed, 93% are singletons. This TCR derives from a man younger than 30 in good health. Some clones in this sample may be carry-over from other donors' samples. The sample taken for sequencing was naive CD8+ T cells from PBMCs.

In DNA, the CDR3 is TGTGCCAGCAGTTTATCCCCCGGGGCGGGCGAGCAGTACTTC. Translation: CASSLSPGAGEQYF. The chain uses TRBV27 and TRBJ2-7, with D possibly called TRBD1 or TRBD2 (5 bases each). The germline V gene has CDR1 MNHEY and CDR2 SMNVEV (reference sequence). This CDR3 spans 14 amino acids. V lost 0 bases and J lost 6, with 12 bases in between.